Presented here are 31 T cell receptor beta chains from one specimen sequenced in a study of shared clonotypes between healthy human individuals. TCRdb's copy holds only in-frame clones and misses some; the assay was immunoSEQ multiplex PCR. The data contain 1.5 million to 1.9 million clones, 98% of them singletons. Material for sequencing was naive CD4+ T cells sorted from blood. Regarding subset: CD45RA+ positively selected. The receptors were gathered from a man aged 30-40 years in good health.

The V and J genes are TRBV2 and TRBJ2-7, with 8 bases aligning to TRBD1. V shed 5 bases, J shed 5 bases, and the junction held 8 bases outside the gene matches. The CDR3 covers 14 residues. Germline CDR1 SNHLY, CDR2 FYNNEI. CDR3 nucleotides: TGTGCCAGCAGTCGTCGGACAGGGATCCACGAGCAGTACTTC. Residues: CASSRRTGIHEQYF.

The rearrangement joins TRBV5-1 to TRBJ2-7; 8 bases agree with TRBD2. The CDR3 consists of 15 residues. Trimming removed 4 bases from V and 0 bases from J; junction bases left unmatched: 6. Per the germline V gene, CDR1 is SGHRS and CDR2 is YFSETQ. The DNA of the CDR3 is TGCGCCAGCAGCCCAGCGGGAGACCTCTCCTACGAGCAGTACTTC. Translating gives CASSPAGDLSYEQYF.

This clone was detected once. The chain recombines TRBV5-4 with TRBJ1-2, with a possible D match to TRBD1 (5 bases). Germline V gives CDR1 SGHNT, CDR2 YYREEE (reference sequence). The germline V and J ends were trimmed by 2 bases and 6 bases, with 14 bases remaining between them. The CDR3 is 14 residues long. CDR3 nucleotide sequence: TGTGCCAGCAGCTTAGGGAGGGGAATAGATGGCTACACCTTC. It codes for CASSLGRGIDGYTF.

As DNA, the CDR3 is TGTGCCAGCAGCTTGGACGCTCAGACAGGTCGCCGTGACGAGCAGTACTTC. This codes for CASSLDAQTGRRDEQYF. The rearrangement links TRBV5-4 to TRBJ2-7, with a possible D match to TRBD1 (6 bases). The V end was cut by 0 bases, the J end by 5 bases, with 21 bases between. This CDR3 is built from 17 residues. In germline, CDR1 is SGHNT, CDR2 YYREEE (reference sequence).

The rearrangement joins TRBV18 to TRBJ2-2; 14 bases agree with TRBD2. Germline assignment: CDR1 KGHSH and CDR2 LQKENI. With V trimmed by 0 bases and J by 7 bases, 1 base remained unmatched. This CDR3 contains 16 residues. This CDR3 reads CASSPPGLAGVGELFF. The CDR3 DNA reads TGTGCCAGCTCACCACCGGGACTAGCGGGAGTCGGGGAGCTGTTTTTT.

The rearrangement links TRBV7-2 to TRBJ1-5; no reliable D call. In germline, CDR1 is SGHTA, CDR2 FQGNSA. V lost 4 bases and J lost 0, with 10 bases in between. This CDR3 contains 15 residues. Written as DNA, the CDR3 is TGTGCCAGCAGCTGGGCCCTTGTTAGCAATCAGCCCCAGCATTTT. Translating gives CASSWALVSNQPQHF.

This rearrangement joins TRBV10-2 to TRBJ1-5; 7 bases align to TRBD1. With V trimmed by 6 bases and J by 5 bases, 4 bases remained unmatched. Germline CDR1 is WSHSY and CDR2 is SAAADI. The CDR3 extends over 13 amino acids. Here the CDR3 reads CASRAGGDQPQHF. CDR3 coding DNA: TGCGCCAGCAGGGCAGGGGGGGATCAGCCCCAGCATTTT.

The gene calls are TRBV5-1 and TRBJ1-2; no firm D call. From germline, CDR1 is SGHRS and CDR2 YFSETQ. V gave up 4 bases and J gave up 7 bases, with 8 bases separating them. CDR3 length equals 11 residues. The CDR3 DNA reads as TGCGCCAGCAGCGACGGTTTTGGCTACACCTTC. Amino acids: CASSDGFGYTF. Based on the CDR3 plus reference TRBV5-1 and TRBJ1-2, the full variable domain is KAGVTQTPRYLIKTRGQQVTLSCSPISGHRSVSWYQQTPGQGLQFLFEYFSETQRNKGNFPGRFSGRQFSNSRSEMNVSTLELGDSALYLCASSDGFGYTFGSGTRLTVV.

The chain links TRBV29-1 to TRBJ2-1; D unclear. Germline loops: CDR1 SQVTM, CDR2 ANQGSEA. V lost 0 bases and J lost 12, with 0 bases in between. CDR3 length: 8 amino acids. The CDR3 loop is CSVEEQFF. In nucleotides, the CDR3 is TGCAGCGTTGAAGAGCAGTTCTTC.

The V and J genes are TRBV7-2 and TRBJ2-1; tentatively, D is TRBD2 (6 bases). Germline lookup yields CDR1 SGHTA and CDR2 FQGNSA. The CDR3 has 13 amino acids. The V end lost 4 bases, the J end lost 10 bases, and 14 bases lay between the germline ends. CDR3 region: CASSSLRESEQFF. For the CDR3, the DNA is TGTGCCAGCAGCTCCCTCCGGGAGAGCGAGCAGTTCTTC.

The rearrangement joins TRBV5-4 to TRBJ2-1; 10 bases match TRBD2. This CDR3 spans 16 amino acids. Germline values: CDR1 SGHNT, CDR2 YYREEE (reference sequence). V shed 4 bases and J 5 bases; nucleotides not matched to a gene: 9. The CDR3 loop reads CASSGPGLARNNEQFF. The CDR3 DNA is TGTGCCAGCAGCGGCCCGGGACTAGCGAGAAACAATGAGCAGTTCTTC.

The genes are TRBV28 and TRBJ2-1; D is perhaps TRBD1 (6 bases). CDR1 is MDHEN and CDR2 is SYDVKM in the germline V gene. This CDR3 contains 16 residues. V dropped 8 bases and J dropped 0 bases, with 17 bases sitting between them. As DNA, the CDR3 is TGTGCCAGCCGTGCGCAGGGGCGAAGCTCCTACAATGAGCAGTTCTTC. Translating it yields CASRAQGRSSYNEQFF.

The chain links TRBV5-1 to TRBJ2-1, with D possibly matching TRBD1 (6 bases). The CDR3 sequence is 15 residues long. Trimming cost V 2 bases and J 8 bases, with 17 bases left between them. Germline V gene sequence: CDR1 SGHRS, CDR2 YFSETQ. For the CDR3, the DNA is TGCGCCAGCAGCTTCGGACAGCGTCCTGGGGATGAGCAGTTCTTC. Protein product: CASSFGQRPGDEQFF.

The V gene is TRBV4-1, the J gene TRBJ2-7, with no clear D. The germline CDR1 and CDR2 sequences are MGHRA and YSYEKL. V dropped 1 base and J dropped 0 bases, with 13 bases sitting between them. The length of the CDR3 is 16 residues. As DNA, the CDR3 is TGCGCCAGCAGCCAAGTCACCGCGTTGAGCTCCTACGAGCAGTACTTC. Amino acid sequence: CASSQVTALSSYEQYF.

The chain is built from TRBV11-2 and TRBJ2-1, with D possibly matching TRBD2 (6 bases). The V and J ends lost 7 bases and 6 bases respectively, with 19 bases between them. CDR3 length equals 15 residues. Germline-derived CDR1 and CDR2 are SGHAT and FQNNGV. CDR3 in DNA: TGTGCCAGCAAAACACAGCGGGTCCTATCCAATGAGCAGTTCTTC. It specifies CASKTQRVLSNEQFF.

Turning to this clone: The same CDR3 also results from other DNA sequences found in this sample. The V and J genes are TRBV15 and TRBJ2-7; weak D call: TRBD2 (5 bases). The V and J ends lost 5 bases and 2 bases respectively, with 10 bases between them. This CDR3 is built from 13 residues. Germline-derived CDR1 and CDR2 are LNHNV and YYDKDF (reference sequence). The chain's CDR3 is CATSAGNTYEQYF. As DNA, the CDR3 is TGTGCCACCAGCGCCGGGAACACCTACGAGCAGTACTTC.

This clone was counted a single time. The chain joins TRBV7-9 to TRBJ1-3; no clear D. In germline, CDR1 is SEHNR, CDR2 FQNEAQ (reference sequence). The CDR3 contains 14 residues. Deletions cut 5 bases from V and 0 bases from J, with 8 bases between. CDR3 coding DNA: TGTGCCAGCAGCGCCTCGGGCTCTGGAAACACCATATATTTT. This encodes CASSASGSGNTIYF. Using reference TRBV7-9 and TRBJ1-3 for the parts outside the CDR3, the full variable domain is DTGVSQNPRHKITKRGQNVTFRCDPISEHNRLYWYRQTLGQGPEFLTYFQNEAQLEKSRLLSDRFSAERPKGSFSTLEIQRTEQGDSAMYLCASSASGSGNTIYFGEGSWLTVV.

The chain is built from TRBV19 and TRBJ2-2; TRBD2 matches 11 bases. The length of the CDR3 is 19 residues. With V trimmed by 1 base and J by 0 bases, 7 bases remained unmatched. CDR1 is LNHDA and CDR2 is SQIVND in the germline V gene (reference sequence). The chain's CDR3 is CASSIATLTSGTNTGELFF. CDR3 coding DNA: TGTGCCAGTAGTATAGCGACTCTGACTAGCGGGACGAACACCGGGGAGCTGTTTTTT.

This rearrangement joins TRBV4-2 to TRBJ2-2; D gene ambiguous. The CDR3 runs to 16 residues. V lost 0 bases, J lost 4 bases, and 12 bases lay in between. Germline CDR1 LGHNA, CDR2 YNFKEQ. The CDR3: CASSQDLRGSTGELFF. CDR3 nucleotides: TGTGCCAGCAGCCAAGATTTGAGAGGTTCCACCGGGGAGCTGTTTTTT.

The V and J genes are TRBV29-1 and TRBJ2-1; the D gene is possibly TRBD2 (6 bases). V was cut by 8 bases and J by 5 bases, with 16 bases left in between. CDR3 length: 13 residues. The germline gives CDR1 SQVTM, CDR2 ANQGSEA. The CDR3 DNA reads TGCAGCCATGGAGGGCTCTCACACAATGAGCAGTTCTTC. Its protein product is CSHGGLSHNEQFF.

The chain links TRBV14 to TRBJ2-7; D unclear. CDR3 length equals 14 residues. Trimming cost V 2 bases and J 0 bases, with 8 bases left between them. The V gene's germline CDR1 is SGHDN and CDR2 FVKESK. The CDR3 sequence is CASSQKISSYEQYF. CDR3 bases: TGTGCCAGCAGCCAAAAGATTAGCTCCTACGAGCAGTACTTC.

The chain joins TRBV27 to TRBJ2-1, with D unclear. The CDR3 contains 14 residues. Germline V gene data show CDR1 as MNHEY and CDR2 as SMNVEV (reference sequence). V dropped 5 bases and J dropped 6 bases, with 14 bases sitting between them. CDR3 region: CASSPTRLSNEQFF. The DNA for the CDR3 is TGTGCCAGCAGTCCGACGCGGCTATCCAATGAGCAGTTCTTC.

The chain joins TRBV27 to TRBJ2-2, with no clear D. From germline, CDR1 is MNHEY and CDR2 SMNVEV (reference sequence). The CDR3 is made up of 15 amino acids. The V end was cut by 4 bases, the J end by 6 bases, with 15 bases between. CDR3 sequence: CASSSSLSRAGELFF. The CDR3 DNA follows: TGTGCCAGCAGTTCTAGTTTATCCCGAGCCGGGGAGCTGTTTTTT.

This clone was seen once. The chain has TRBV7-3 and TRBJ2-7; tentatively, D is TRBD2 (5 bases). Germline V gives CDR1 SGHTA, CDR2 FQGTGA. The length of the CDR3 is 16 residues. V dropped 4 bases and J dropped 2 bases, with 18 bases sitting between them. CDR3: CASSSLSGPLAYEQYF. CDR3 nucleotides: TGTGCCAGCAGCTCACTGAGCGGACCCCTCGCCTACGAGCAGTACTTC.

V and J are TRBV6-5 and TRBJ1-2; 9 bases are shared with TRBD1. The CDR3 is made up of 15 amino acids. In germline, CDR1 is MNHEY, CDR2 SVGAGI. After removal of 6 bases from V and 8 bases from J, the junction contained 13 bases not matched to a gene. The CDR3 coding sequence is TGTGCCAGCAGCACAACTAAACAGGGGGCGCGAGGCTACACCTTC. Translated, it gives CASSTTKQGARGYTF.

V and J are TRBV10-3 and TRBJ2-1, with TRBD2 as a possible D gene (6 bases). The CDR3 is 14 amino acids. Germline V CDR1 and CDR2: ENHRY, SYGVKD. The ends were cut back, 6 bases at V and 7 bases at J, with 16 bases in the middle. The CDR3 DNA sequence: TGTGCCATCAGAGGAGGGCCGGGAGAAAATGAGCAGTTCTTC. This encodes CAIRGGPGENEQFF.

This rearrangement joins TRBV5-1 to TRBJ2-2; maybe TRBD2 (6 bases). CDR1 and CDR2 (germline): SGHRS, YFSETQ. The length of the CDR3 is 15 residues. Trimming cost V 3 bases and J 4 bases, with 13 bases left between them. The CDR3 spells CASSWRVDSTGELFF. The CDR3 bases are TGCGCCAGCAGCTGGAGGGTAGATAGCACCGGGGAGCTGTTTTTT.

V usage is TRBV7-8 and J usage is TRBJ1-5; no reliable D call. CDR1 is SGHVS and CDR2 is FQNEAQ in the germline V gene. The CDR3 totals 13 residues. Trimming took off 4 bases at V and 7 bases at J, with 11 bases between the two ends. This CDR3 reads CASSSGLEQPQHF. The CDR3 DNA follows: TGTGCCAGCAGCTCCGGACTTGAGCAGCCCCAGCATTTT.

The chain couples TRBV25-1 to TRBJ2-1; D uncertain. From germline, CDR1 is MGHDK and CDR2 SYGVNS. This CDR3 region has 14 residues. V was cut by 2 bases and J by 0 bases, with 5 bases left in between. CDR3 region: CASSEERSYNEQFF. CDR3 nucleotides: TGTGCCAGCAGTGAAGAGCGCTCCTACAATGAGCAGTTCTTC. Based on the CDR3 plus reference TRBV25-1 and TRBJ2-1, the full variable domain is EADIYQTPRYLVIGTGKKITLECSQTMGHDKMYWYQQDPGMELHLIHYSYGVNSTEKGDLSSESTVSRIRTEHFPLTLESARPSHTSQYLCASSEERSYNEQFFGPGTRLTVL.

V usage is TRBV15 and J usage is TRBJ1-1, with 9 nucleotides matching TRBD1. CDR3 size: 16 residues. CDR1 and CDR2 (germline): LNHNV, YYDKDF (reference sequence). The junction had 9 bases not matched to a gene; V was cut back by 2 bases and J by 5 bases. DNA for the CDR3: TGTGCCACCAGCAGACGTGCCGGGACAGGGCGGACTGAAGCTTTCTTT. As protein: CATSRRAGTGRTEAFF. The entire variable domain, with the rest obtained from reference TRBV15 and TRBJ1-1, is as follows: DAMVIQNPRYQVTQFGKPVTLSCSQTLNHNVMYWYQQKSSQAPKLLFHYYDKDFNNEADTPDNFQSRRPNTSFCFLDIRSPGLGDTAMYLCATSRRAGTGRTEAFFGQGTRLTVV.

V is TRBV28 and J is TRBJ1-1, with D perhaps matching TRBD1 (6 bases). The V end was cut by 5 bases, the J end by 0 bases, with 10 bases between. Germline lookup yields CDR1 MDHEN and CDR2 SYDVKM. This CDR3 contains 14 residues. The DNA for the CDR3 is TGTGCCAGCAGTCGGGACAATCTGAACACTGAAGCTTTCTTT. Amino acids: CASSRDNLNTEAFF. Using reference TRBV28 and TRBJ1-1 for the parts outside the CDR3, the full variable domain is DVKVTQSSRYLVKRTGEKVFLECVQDMDHENMFWYRQDPGLGLRLIYFSYDVKMKEKGDIPEGYSVSREKKERFSLILESASTNQTSMYLCASSRDNLNTEAFFGQGTRLTVV.